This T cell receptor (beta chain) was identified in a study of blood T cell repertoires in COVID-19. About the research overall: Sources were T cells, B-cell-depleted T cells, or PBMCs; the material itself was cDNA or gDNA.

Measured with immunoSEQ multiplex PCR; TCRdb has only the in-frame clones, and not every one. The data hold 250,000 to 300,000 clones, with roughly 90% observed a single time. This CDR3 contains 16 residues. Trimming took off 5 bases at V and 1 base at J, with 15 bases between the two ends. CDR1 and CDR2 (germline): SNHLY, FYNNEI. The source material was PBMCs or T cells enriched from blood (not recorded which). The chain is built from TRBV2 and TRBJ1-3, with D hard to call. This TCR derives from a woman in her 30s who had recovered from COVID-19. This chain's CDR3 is CASSRTSQISGNTIYF. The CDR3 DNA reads TGTGCCAGCAGTCGAACGTCACAGATATCTGGAAACACCATATATTTT.